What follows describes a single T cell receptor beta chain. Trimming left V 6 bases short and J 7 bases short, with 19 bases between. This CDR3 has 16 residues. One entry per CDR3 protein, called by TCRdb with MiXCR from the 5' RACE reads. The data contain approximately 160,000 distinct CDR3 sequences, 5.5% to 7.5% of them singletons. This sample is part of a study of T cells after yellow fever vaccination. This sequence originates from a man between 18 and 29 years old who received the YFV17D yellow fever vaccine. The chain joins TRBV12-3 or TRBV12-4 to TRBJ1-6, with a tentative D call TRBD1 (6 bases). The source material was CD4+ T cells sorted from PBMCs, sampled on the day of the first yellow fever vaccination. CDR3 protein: CASSKDRQIRNSPLHF. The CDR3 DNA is TGTGCCAGCAGCAAGGACAGACAAATTAGGAATTCACCCCTCCACTTT.